The sequence of this T cell receptor beta chain was determined in a study of T cell changes during pregnancy in multiple sclerosis. Here immunoSEQ multiplex PCR was the method, and the copy in TCRdb shows in-frame clones only, minus some. Of under 60,000 clones listed, around 92% were seen once; the top ten hold approximately 0.5%. This CDR3 comprises 17 residues. Deletions cut 0 bases from V and 0 bases from J, with 17 bases between. Germline V gene data show CDR1 as SQVTM and CDR2 as ANQGSEA. This TCR was sampled from a female donor with multiple sclerosis, enrolled in a pregnancy study. The V gene is TRBV29-1, the J gene TRBJ1-2; D remains unclear. The material was CD4+ T cells from peripheral blood mononuclear cells, obtained after pregnancy. CDR3 sequence reads: CSVEEVVRVRANYGYTF. In nucleotides, the CDR3 is TGCAGCGTTGAAGAAGTGGTTCGGGTCAGAGCTAACTATGGCTACACCTTC.